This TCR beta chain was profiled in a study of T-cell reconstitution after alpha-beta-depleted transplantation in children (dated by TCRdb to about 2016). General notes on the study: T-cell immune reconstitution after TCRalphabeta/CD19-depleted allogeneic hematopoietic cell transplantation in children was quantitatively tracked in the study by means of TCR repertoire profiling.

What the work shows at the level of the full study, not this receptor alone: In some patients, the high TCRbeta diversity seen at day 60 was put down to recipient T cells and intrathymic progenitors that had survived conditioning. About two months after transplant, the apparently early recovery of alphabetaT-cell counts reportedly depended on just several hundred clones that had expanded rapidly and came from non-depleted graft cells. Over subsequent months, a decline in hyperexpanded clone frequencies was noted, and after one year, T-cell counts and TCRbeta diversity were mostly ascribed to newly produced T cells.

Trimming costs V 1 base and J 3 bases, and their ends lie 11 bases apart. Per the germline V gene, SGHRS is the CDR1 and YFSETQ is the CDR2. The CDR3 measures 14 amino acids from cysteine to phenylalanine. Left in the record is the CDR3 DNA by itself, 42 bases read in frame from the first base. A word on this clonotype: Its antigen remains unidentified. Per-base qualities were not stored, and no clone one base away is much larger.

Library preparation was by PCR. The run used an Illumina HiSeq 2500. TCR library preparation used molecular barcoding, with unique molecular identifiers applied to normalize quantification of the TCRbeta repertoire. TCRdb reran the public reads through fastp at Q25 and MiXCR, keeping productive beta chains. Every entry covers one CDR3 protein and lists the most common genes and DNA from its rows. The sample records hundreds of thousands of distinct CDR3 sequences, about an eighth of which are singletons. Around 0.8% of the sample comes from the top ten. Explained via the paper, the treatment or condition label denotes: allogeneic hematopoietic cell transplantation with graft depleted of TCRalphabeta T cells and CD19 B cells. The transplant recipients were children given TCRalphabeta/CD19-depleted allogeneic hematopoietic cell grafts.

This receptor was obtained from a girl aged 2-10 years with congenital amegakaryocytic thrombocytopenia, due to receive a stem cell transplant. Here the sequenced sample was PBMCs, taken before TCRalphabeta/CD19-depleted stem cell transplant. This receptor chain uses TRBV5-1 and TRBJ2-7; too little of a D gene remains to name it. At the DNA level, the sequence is TGCGCCAGCAGCTTGTATTTACTCAACTACGAGCAGTACTTC. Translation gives CASSLYLLNYEQYF.